This section outlines one TCR beta chain sequence together with its context. Trimming took 4 bases from V and 0 from J, leaving 14 bases between them. CDR3 length equals 16 residues. Germline V gene lookup returns CDR1 SGHNT and CDR2 YYREEE (reference sequence). The data originate from a study of blood T cell repertoires in COVID-19. Study-level information: Acute-phase and convalescent COVID-19 samples originated in the United States, Italy and Spain. The analysed material was cDNA or gDNA that came from T cells, B-cell-depleted T cells, or PBMCs.

Some clones are missing from TCRdb's copy, which holds only in-frame ones; the method was immunoSEQ multiplex PCR. The data hold about 220,000 clones, with approximately 85% observed a single time. The sequenced material came from peripheral blood. The sequence was obtained from a man aged 45 to 65 who had recovered from COVID-19. J is TRBJ2-4 and V is TRBV5-4; weak D call: TRBD2 (6 bases). CDR3 protein: CASSEGTSLAKNIQYF. CDR3 nucleotides: TGTGCCAGCAGCGAAGGGACTTCTCTAGCCAAAAACATTCAGTACTTC.